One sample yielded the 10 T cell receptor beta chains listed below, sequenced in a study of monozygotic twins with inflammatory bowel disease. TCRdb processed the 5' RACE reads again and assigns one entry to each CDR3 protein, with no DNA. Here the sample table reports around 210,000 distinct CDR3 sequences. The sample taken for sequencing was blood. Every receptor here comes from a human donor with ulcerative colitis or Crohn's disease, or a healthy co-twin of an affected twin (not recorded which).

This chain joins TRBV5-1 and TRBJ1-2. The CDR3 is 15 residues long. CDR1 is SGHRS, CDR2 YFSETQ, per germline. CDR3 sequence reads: CASSLLTSSNYGYTF.

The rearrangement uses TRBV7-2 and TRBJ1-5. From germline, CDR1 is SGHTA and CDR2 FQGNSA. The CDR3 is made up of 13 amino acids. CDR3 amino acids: CASSLNFNQPQHF.

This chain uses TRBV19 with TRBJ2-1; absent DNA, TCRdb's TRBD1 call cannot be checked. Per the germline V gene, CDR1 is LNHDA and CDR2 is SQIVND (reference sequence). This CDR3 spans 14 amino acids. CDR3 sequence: CASSISLTGIIEFF.

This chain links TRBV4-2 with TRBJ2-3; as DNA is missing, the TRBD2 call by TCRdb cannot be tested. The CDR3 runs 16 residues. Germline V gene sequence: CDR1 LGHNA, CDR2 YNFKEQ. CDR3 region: CASSQEWEGFTDTQYF.

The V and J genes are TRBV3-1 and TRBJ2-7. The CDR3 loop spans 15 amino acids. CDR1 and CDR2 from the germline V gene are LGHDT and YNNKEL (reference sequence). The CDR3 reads CASSLTGKSSYEQYF.

The CDR3 protein is CSVKRTNEKLFF. The rearrangement uses TRBV29-1 and TRBJ1-4. The CDR3 runs to 12 residues. Germline-derived CDR1 and CDR2 are SQVTM and ANQGSEA.

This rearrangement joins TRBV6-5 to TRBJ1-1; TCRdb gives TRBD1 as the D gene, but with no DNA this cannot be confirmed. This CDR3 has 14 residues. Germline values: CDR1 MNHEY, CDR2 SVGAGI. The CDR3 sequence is CASSFQGANTEAFF.

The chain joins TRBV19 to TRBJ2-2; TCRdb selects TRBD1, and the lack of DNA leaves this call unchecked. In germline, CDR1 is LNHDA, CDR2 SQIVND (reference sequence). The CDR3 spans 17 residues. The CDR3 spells CATKTGGAGLNTGELFF.

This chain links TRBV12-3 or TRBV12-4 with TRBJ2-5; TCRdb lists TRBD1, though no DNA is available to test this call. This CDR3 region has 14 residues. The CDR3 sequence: CASSTTGGAETQYF.

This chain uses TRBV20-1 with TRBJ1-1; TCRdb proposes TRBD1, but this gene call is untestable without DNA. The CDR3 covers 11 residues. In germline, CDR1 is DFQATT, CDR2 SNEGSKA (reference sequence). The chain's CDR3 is CSAYTGAGAFF.